One sample yielded the 17 T cell receptor beta chains listed below, sequenced in a study of cytomegalovirus exposure and HLA in healthy donors. In the PCR, 60 Vbeta and 13 Jbeta primers were used. Profiling relied on immunoSEQ multiplex PCR, and the TCRdb table lists in-frame clones only, not all of them. In the table there are about 180,000 clones, around 82% of which are singletons. Material: PBMCs. All receptors come from a boy aged 2-9 years in good health and CMV-seronegative.

The chain uses TRBV5-1 and TRBJ2-1, with D possibly matching TRBD1 (5 bases). The CDR3 is 16 residues long. The V end was cut by 0 bases, the J end by 6 bases, with 16 bases between. Germline CDR1 and CDR2: SGHRS and YFSETQ. The CDR3 DNA reads as TGCGCCAGCAGCTTGGCGGTCGCGCCGGACATCAATGAGCAGTTCTTC. Encoded protein: CASSLAVAPDINEQFF.

The chain combines TRBV11-2 with TRBJ1-1, with 7 bases identical to TRBD1. With V trimmed by 2 bases and J by 10 bases, 4 bases remained unmatched. The length of the CDR3 is 12 residues. Looked up from germline, CDR1 is SGHAT and CDR2 is FQNNGV. In DNA, the CDR3 is TGTGCCAGCAGCTTAATGTCAGGGGGAGCTTTCTTT. Translating gives CASSLMSGGAFF.

The chain carries TRBV6-6 and TRBJ2-7; D ambiguous. Trimming took 6 bases from V and 2 from J, leaving 8 bases between them. Germline loops: CDR1 MNHNY, CDR2 SVGAGI (reference sequence). The CDR3 contains 12 residues. The CDR3 nucleotides are TGTGCCAGCAGACTTAGTACCTACGAGCAGTACTTC. This sequence encodes CASRLSTYEQYF.

The chain combines TRBV6-6 with TRBJ1-2; TRBD1 matches at 10 bases. The CDR3 spans 15 residues. V gave up 6 bases and J gave up 3 bases; unmatched junction bases: 7. Germline values: CDR1 MNHNY, CDR2 SVGAGI (reference sequence). The CDR3: CASRQAGQGYYGYTF. Written as DNA, the CDR3 is TGTGCCAGCAGACAAGCGGGACAGGGGTACTATGGCTACACCTTC.

The chain employs TRBV28 and TRBJ2-7, with 9 bases fitting TRBD1. V was clipped by 6 bases and J by 3 bases; unmatched bases: 12. CDR3 length equals 16 residues. Germline V gene data show CDR1 as MDHEN and CDR2 as SYDVKM. CDR3 coding DNA: TGTGCCAGCAGATCTACTGGACAGGGGATCCGCTACGAGCAGTACTTC. It yields the protein CASRSTGQGIRYEQYF.

The chain combines TRBV4-1 with TRBJ2-1; tentative D call: TRBD2 (6 bases). Per germline, CDR1 MGHRA and CDR2 YSYEKL. CDR3 length equals 15 residues. V was shortened by 1 base and J by 6 bases, with 13 bases between the two germline ends. The CDR3: CASSQGVLAPNEQFF. CDR3 bases: TGCGCCAGCAGCCAAGGGGTACTAGCCCCCAATGAGCAGTTCTTC.

The chain employs TRBV14 and TRBJ2-7, with 10 bases matching TRBD2. The germline gives CDR1 SGHDN, CDR2 FVKESK. J was trimmed by 2 bases and V by 4 bases; bases with no gene match: 2. The CDR3 totals 14 residues. CDR3 loop: CASSRTSGTYEQYF. In DNA, the CDR3 is TGTGCCAGCAGCCGTACTAGCGGGACCTACGAGCAGTACTTC.

This clone has a handful of counts. V usage is TRBV5-4 and J usage is TRBJ2-1, with D perhaps TRBD2 (5 bases). Germline-derived CDR1 and CDR2 are SGHNT and YYREEE (reference sequence). The V and J ends lost 5 bases and 8 bases respectively, with 14 bases between them. The CDR3 has 13 residues. This CDR3 is CASSRLKNDEQFF. The DNA of the CDR3 is TGTGCCAGCAGTCGACTAAAAAACGATGAGCAGTTCTTC. Full variable domain (rest looked up from reference TRBV5-4 and TRBJ2-1): ETGVTQSPTHLIKTRGQQVTLRCSSQSGHNTVSWYQQALGQGPQFIFQYYREEENGRGNFPPRFSGLQFPNYSSELNVNALELDDSALYLCASSRLKNDEQFFGPGTRLTVL.

There are a few counts of this clone. The rearrangement joins TRBV5-5 to TRBJ1-1, with D tentatively TRBD1 (5 bases). Germline values: CDR1 SGHKS, CDR2 YYEKEE (reference sequence). V was pared by 2 bases and J by 1 base, with 12 bases between. This CDR3 has 15 residues. CDR3 loop: CASSFWTRQNTEAFF. CDR3 DNA: TGTGCCAGCAGCTTCTGGACAAGGCAGAACACTGAAGCTTTCTTT.

J is TRBJ1-2 and V is TRBV29-1; D perhaps matches TRBD1 (6 bases). The CDR3 covers 13 residues. V gave up 0 bases and J gave up 4 bases, with 9 bases separating them. The germline gives CDR1 SQVTM, CDR2 ANQGSEA. The DNA for the CDR3 is TGCAGCGTTGAAGATACAGGGCGCTATGGCTACACCTTC. Translated: CSVEDTGRYGYTF.

The V call is TRBV18, the J call TRBJ2-7; 7 bases map to TRBD1. The V segment lost 3 bases and the J segment 6 bases; nucleotides outside the gene matches: 11. The CDR3 spans 15 residues. CDR1 is KGHSH, CDR2 LQKENI, per germline. CDR3 residues: CASSPIRDSSPEQYF. The CDR3 DNA sequence: TGTGCCAGCTCACCGATAAGGGACAGTTCCCCCGAGCAGTACTTC.

In regard to this clone: Germline and junction disagree at one end, which may indicate a read error. The rearrangement links TRBV2 to TRBJ2-1; TRBD1 might be the D (6 bases). Germline V gives CDR1 SNHLY, CDR2 FYNNEI. The CDR3 runs to 15 residues. In nucleotides, the CDR3 is TGTGCCAGCAGGGAAGGGATCGATAGGGGGTATGAGCAGTTCTTC. It encodes CASREGIDRGYEQFF.

Turning to this clone: A junction end diverges from the germline sequence, so it may reflect a read error. CDR3 nucleotides: TGCGCCAGCAGTGCCTGGAGCCCCCACTACGAGCAGTACTTC. Its translation is CASSAWSPHYEQYF. The chain combines TRBV6-1 with TRBJ2-5; D not resolved. The DNA end is more similar to TRBJ2-7, so the J call may be wrong. CDR3 length: 14 amino acids. Germline CDR1 MNHNS, CDR2 SASEGT.

Only one count was recorded for this clone. J is TRBJ2-7 and V is TRBV5-8, with D possibly being TRBD1 (6 bases). Trimming cost V 2 bases and J 3 bases, with 15 bases left between them. This CDR3 is 15 amino acids long. Germline lookup yields CDR1 SGHTS and CDR2 YDEGEE. CDR3 loop: CASSFGQLGLYEQYF. In nucleotides, the CDR3 is TGTGCCAGCAGCTTTGGACAGCTGGGCCTCTACGAGCAGTACTTC. Variable domain in full (rest from reference TRBV5-8 and TRBJ2-7): EAGVTQSPTHLIKTRGQQATLRCSPISGHTSVYWYQQALGLGLQFLLWYDEGEERNRGNFPPRFSGRQFPNYSSELNVNALELEDSALYLCASSFGQLGLYEQYFGPGTRLTVT.

Comment on this clone: Germline and junction disagree at one end, which may indicate a read error. This same CDR3 is encoded by further DNA sequences in the sample. The rearrangement joins TRBV2 to TRBJ2-5; TRBD2 is a possible D gene (6 bases). This CDR3 has 17 amino acids. Germline CDR1 reads SNHLY; CDR2 reads FYNNEI. For the CDR3, the DNA is TGTGCCAGCAGTGAAGCGGTGGGGGGTTGGGAGCAAGAAACCCAGTACTTC. This gives the protein CASSEAVGGWEQETQYF. Looking up the rest from reference TRBV2 and TRBJ2-5 gives the full variable domain: EPEVTQTPSHQVTQMGQEVILRCVPISNHLYFYWYRQILGQKVEFLVSFYNNEISEKSEIFDDQFSVERPDGSNFTLKIRSTKLEDSAMYFCASSEAVGGWEQETQYFGPGTRLLVL.

In its sample, this clone was seen once. The chain recombines TRBV6-1 with TRBJ2-2, with a weak D call TRBD2 (7 bases). This CDR3 comprises 18 residues. V was clipped by 3 bases and J by 6 bases, with 23 bases between them. Germline V gives CDR1 MNHNS, CDR2 SASEGT. The DNA for the CDR3 is TGTGCCAGCAGTGACTGGACATCACATGGGGGGGGGCCCGGGGAGCTGTTTTTT. As protein: CASSDWTSHGGGPGELFF.

The genes are TRBV11-1 and TRBJ2-5; D possibly corresponds to TRBD1 (5 bases). Trimming pared 5 bases from V and 3 bases from J, leaving 13 bases between. The CDR3 covers 14 residues. Germline values: CDR1 SGHAT, CDR2 FQDESV (reference sequence). In DNA, the CDR3 is TGTGCCAGCAGCCCCCTGGGGCAAGAAGAGACCCAGTACTTC. This codes for CASSPLGQEETQYF.